A single sample gave rise to the 22 T cell receptor beta chains below, sequenced in a study of blood T cell repertoires in COVID-19. Clones were sequenced by immunoSEQ multiplex PCR, and TCRdb holds only the in-frame ones, with some missing. The sample lists about 230,000 clones; around 84% were seen once. The sample consisted of peripheral blood. The receptors derive from a woman aged 80 or older with active or convalescent COVID-19.

The chain recombines TRBV14 with TRBJ2-1; TRBD2 is a possible D gene (5 bases). Trimming took off 5 bases at V and 6 bases at J, with 23 bases between the two ends. The CDR3 length is 17 residues. Germline V gene lookup returns CDR1 SGHDN and CDR2 FVKESK. The CDR3 DNA reads TGTGCCAGCAGCGATACCGGAGGACGGACCCGGCTCAATGAGCAGTTCTTC. Its translation is CASSDTGGRTRLNEQFF.

The chain carries TRBV5-4 and TRBJ2-1; the match to TRBD2 covers 9 bases. The CDR3 consists of 17 residues. The germline CDR1 and CDR2 sequences are SGHNT and YYREEE (reference sequence). Unmatched junction bases numbered 15, after V lost 5 bases and J lost 6 bases. The CDR3: CASSSTQKSAGGNEQFF. The CDR3 DNA sequence: TGTGCCAGCAGTTCTACCCAAAAGTCAGCGGGAGGCAATGAGCAGTTCTTC.

The genes are TRBV11-3 and TRBJ2-3; D uncertain. Germline CDR1 and CDR2: SGHNT and YENEEA. This CDR3 region has 16 residues. Trimming pared 1 base from V and 1 base from J, leaving 12 bases between. DNA for the CDR3: TGTGCCAGCAGCTTAGTTAGTCCCCGAGGCACAGATACGCAGTATTTT. This translates into CASSLVSPRGTDTQYF.

V is TRBV18 and J is TRBJ2-7, with 12 bases matching TRBD2. The CDR3 length is 17 residues. With 3 bases clipped from V and 7 bases from J, the junction kept 13 bases outside the gene matches. The germline gives CDR1 KGHSH, CDR2 LQKENI. CDR3 DNA sequence: TGTGCCAGCTCACCGCAACCGGGACTAGCGGGTTTCGGGGAGCAGTACTTC. Its translation: CASSPQPGLAGFGEQYF.

The V and J genes are TRBV5-1 and TRBJ1-1; 7 bases fit TRBD1. Germline V gene sequence: CDR1 SGHRS, CDR2 YFSETQ. This CDR3 region has 16 residues. The J segment lost 0 bases and the V segment lost 1 base, leaving 6 bases of the junction unmatched. The CDR3 DNA is TGCGCCAGCAGCTTGAGGGGGACAGTCTTGAACACTGAAGCTTTCTTT. Its translation: CASSLRGTVLNTEAFF. Full variable domain (outside the CDR3, taken from reference TRBV5-1 and TRBJ1-1): KAGVTQTPRYLIKTRGQQVTLSCSPISGHRSVSWYQQTPGQGLQFLFEYFSETQRNKGNFPGRFSGRQFSNSRSEMNVSTLELGDSALYLCASSLRGTVLNTEAFFGQGTRLTVV.

The chain is built from TRBV14 and TRBJ2-1, with 13 nucleotides matching TRBD2. CDR1 and CDR2 (germline): SGHDN, FVKESK. V shed 5 bases, J shed 7 bases, and the junction held 8 bases outside the gene matches. The CDR3 has 16 amino acids. For the CDR3, the DNA is TGTGCCAGCAGCGGAAGACCGGGACTAGCGGGGAATGAGCAGTTCTTC. Translated, it gives CASSGRPGLAGNEQFF.

The chain joins TRBV10-3 to TRBJ2-7; 9 nucleotides align to TRBD2. The germline V gene has CDR1 ENHRY and CDR2 SYGVKD. This CDR3 contains 15 residues. V trimming: 3 bases; J trimming: 1 base; junction bases outside the gene matches: 4. DNA of the CDR3: TGTGCCATCAGTGACGAAGCGGGGGGATCCTACGAGCAGTACTTC. It codes for CAISDEAGGSYEQYF.

The chain couples TRBV27 to TRBJ2-7; TRBD1 agrees at 7 bases. The CDR3 totals 14 residues. V shed 3 bases and J 4 bases; nucleotides not matched to a gene: 6. Germline values: CDR1 MNHEY, CDR2 SMNVEV (reference sequence). The DNA for the CDR3 is TGTGCCAGCAGTTTGGGCAGGGGGAAATACGAGCAGTACTTC. Translation gives CASSLGRGKYEQYF.

The chain couples TRBV5-4 to TRBJ2-2, with TRBD1 matching over 7 bases. Germline CDR1 is SGHNT and CDR2 is YYREEE (reference sequence). The ends lost 3 bases at V and 5 bases at J; junction bases unmatched: 7. This CDR3 has 15 amino acids. The CDR3, as DNA: TGTGCCAGCAGCTACAGGGGACCGAGGACCGGGGAGCTGTTTTTT. The encoded protein is CASSYRGPRTGELFF.

Only one count was recorded for this clone. V gene TRBV7-2 combines with J gene TRBJ1-2; 8 bases map to TRBD1. The CDR3 is 14 amino acids. Germline V lookup: CDR1 SGHTA, CDR2 FQGNSA. V dropped 5 bases and J dropped 4; count of bases not matched to a gene: 6. CDR3 in DNA: TGTGCCAGCAGCCCGGACAGGGATTTCTATGGCTACACCTTC. Translated, it gives CASSPDRDFYGYTF.

In this sample, this clone turned up once. This CDR3 reads CASSLPGGDTQYF. CDR3 DNA: TGTGCCAGCAGTTTACCCGGGGGAGATACGCAGTATTTT. This chain links TRBV28 with TRBJ2-3; D perhaps matches TRBD2 (6 bases). Trimming cost V 2 bases and J 5 bases, with 8 bases left between them. This CDR3 region has 13 residues. Germline CDR1 reads MDHEN; CDR2 reads SYDVKM.

CDR3 bases: TGCGCCAGCAGCGCCGGACAGGGTTGGGAGACCCAGTACTTC. Translation: CASSAGQGWETQYF. V is TRBV5-1 and J is TRBJ2-5; 8 bases agree with TRBD1. J gave up 5 bases and V 4 bases, and 7 bases lay outside the gene matches. The length of the CDR3 is 14 residues. Germline V gene sequence: CDR1 SGHRS, CDR2 YFSETQ.

The chain carries TRBV7-8 and TRBJ2-3, with 7 bases identical to TRBD2. The CDR3 is 15 amino acids. Germline loops: CDR1 SGHVS, CDR2 FQNEAQ. The V gene end was trimmed by 4 bases and the J gene end by 5 bases; junction bases not matched to a gene: 9. DNA for the CDR3: TGTGCCAGCAGCTCAGGACTAGTTGAAGGAGATACGCAGTATTTT. This sequence encodes CASSSGLVEGDTQYF.

The chain links TRBV11-2 to TRBJ1-6; TRBD1 agrees at 8 bases. The CDR3 spans 18 residues. From germline, CDR1 is SGHAT and CDR2 FQNNGV. V lost 5 bases to trimming and J lost 2 bases; unmatched junction nucleotides: 11. The CDR3 region has the DNA TGTGCCAGCAGCCCTATTGGGGTACAGGGGGCCTATAATTCACCCCTCCACTTT. This translates into CASSPIGVQGAYNSPLHF.

J is TRBJ2-5 and V is TRBV18; 8 bases are shared with TRBD2. The V gene's germline CDR1 is KGHSH and CDR2 LQKENI. With V trimmed by 3 bases and J by 8 bases, 5 bases remained unmatched. The CDR3 consists of 13 residues. The CDR3 is CASSPGGGNTQYF. For the CDR3, the DNA is TGTGCCAGCTCACCCGGCGGGGGGAATACCCAGTACTTC.

The chain links TRBV4-2 to TRBJ2-1, with 11 bases fitting TRBD1. V was clipped by 0 bases and J by 0 bases; unmatched bases: 1. This CDR3 spans 17 amino acids. Germline V gene sequence: CDR1 LGHNA, CDR2 YNFKEQ. CDR3 amino acids: CASSQDGTGGSYNEQFF. Written as DNA, the CDR3 is TGTGCCAGCAGCCAAGATGGGACAGGGGGCTCCTACAATGAGCAGTTCTTC.

The V and J genes are TRBV12-5 and TRBJ1-2, with TRBD1 as a possible D gene (6 bases). Germline V lookup: CDR1 LGHNT, CDR2 FRNRAP. Trimming left V 2 bases short and J 8 bases short, with 12 bases between. The CDR3 consists of 13 residues. In nucleotides, the CDR3 is TGTGCTAGTGGTTTGACTCTACAGGGCGGCTACACCTTC. This gives the protein CASGLTLQGGYTF.

V and J are TRBV3-1 (or the pseudogene TRBV3-2) and TRBJ1-4; D is undetermined. The CDR3 spans 17 residues. V shed 2 bases and J shed 0 bases, with 13 bases lying between them. Per the germline V gene, CDR1 is LGHDT and CDR2 is YNNKEL (reference sequence). This CDR3 reads CASSQPLRHPTNEKLFF. The CDR3 region has the DNA TGTGCCAGCAGCCAACCGCTTCGACACCCAACTAATGAAAAACTGTTTTTT.

The chain combines TRBV4-3 with TRBJ1-1; no clear D gene. The CDR3 totals 17 residues. Per germline, CDR1 LGHNA and CDR2 YSLEER. The V end was cut by 4 bases, the J end by 0 bases, with 18 bases between. DNA of the CDR3: TGCGCCAGCAGCCGCCTTGAGCCCGGGAGGATGAACACTGAAGCTTTCTTT. It yields the protein CASSRLEPGRMNTEAFF.

The genes are TRBV5-6 and TRBJ1-2; D perhaps matches TRBD1 (5 bases). This CDR3 contains 14 residues. From germline, CDR1 is SGHDT and CDR2 YYEEEE. V gave up 2 bases and J gave up 5 bases, with 13 bases separating them. The CDR3 DNA follows: TGTGCCAGCAGCTTAGGGGATTCGGTATATGGCTACACCTTC. It translates to CASSLGDSVYGYTF.

The chain recombines TRBV28 with TRBJ1-2, with no clear D. The CDR3 contains 12 residues. V lost 1 base and J 5 bases, leaving 5 bases between the germline ends. Germline assignment: CDR1 MDHEN and CDR2 SYDVKM. The CDR3 bases are TGTGCCAGCAGTTTATTATCGTATGGCTACACCTTC. Translated, it gives CASSLLSYGYTF.

This clone was detected a few times. The chain uses TRBV5-1 and TRBJ1-2, with a tentative D call TRBD1 (6 bases). CDR1 SGHRS and CDR2 YFSETQ come from the germline V gene. With 3 bases removed from V and 2 bases from J, the gap between germline ends came to 14 bases. CDR3 size: 15 residues. The CDR3 sequence: CASSSRGYGNYGYTF. The CDR3 DNA reads TGCGCCAGCAGCTCCAGGGGTTATGGGAACTATGGCTACACCTTC. Complete variable domain (other parts from reference TRBV5-1 and TRBJ1-2): KAGVTQTPRYLIKTRGQQVTLSCSPISGHRSVSWYQQTPGQGLQFLFEYFSETQRNKGNFPGRFSGRQFSNSRSEMNVSTLELGDSALYLCASSSRGYGNYGYTFGSGTRLTVV.